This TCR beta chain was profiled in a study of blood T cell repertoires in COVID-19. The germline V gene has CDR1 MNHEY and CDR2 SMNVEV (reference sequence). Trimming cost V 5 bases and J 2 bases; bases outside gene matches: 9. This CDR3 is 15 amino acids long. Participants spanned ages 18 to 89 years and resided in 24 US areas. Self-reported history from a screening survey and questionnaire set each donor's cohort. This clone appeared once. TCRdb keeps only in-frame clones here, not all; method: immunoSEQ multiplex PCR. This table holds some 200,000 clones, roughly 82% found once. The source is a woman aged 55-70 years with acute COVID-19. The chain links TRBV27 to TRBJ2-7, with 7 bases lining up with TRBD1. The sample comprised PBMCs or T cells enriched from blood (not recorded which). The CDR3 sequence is CASSPLGTAAYEQYF. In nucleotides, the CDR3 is TGTGCCAGCAGTCCCCTGGGGACAGCTGCCTACGAGCAGTACTTC.